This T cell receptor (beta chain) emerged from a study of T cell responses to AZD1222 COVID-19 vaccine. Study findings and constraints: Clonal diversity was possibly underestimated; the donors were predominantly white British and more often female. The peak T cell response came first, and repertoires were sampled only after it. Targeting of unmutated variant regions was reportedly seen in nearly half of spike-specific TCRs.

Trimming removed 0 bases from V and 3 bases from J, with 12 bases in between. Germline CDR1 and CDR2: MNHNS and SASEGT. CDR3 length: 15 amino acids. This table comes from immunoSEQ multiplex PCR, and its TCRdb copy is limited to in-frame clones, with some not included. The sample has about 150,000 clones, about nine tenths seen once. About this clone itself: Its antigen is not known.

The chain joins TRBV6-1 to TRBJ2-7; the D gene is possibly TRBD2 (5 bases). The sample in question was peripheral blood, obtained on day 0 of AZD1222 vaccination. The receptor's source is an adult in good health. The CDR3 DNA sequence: TGTGCCAGCAGTGAAGCGCCCGGGATCGTCTACGAGCAGTACTTC. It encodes CASSEAPGIVYEQYF.